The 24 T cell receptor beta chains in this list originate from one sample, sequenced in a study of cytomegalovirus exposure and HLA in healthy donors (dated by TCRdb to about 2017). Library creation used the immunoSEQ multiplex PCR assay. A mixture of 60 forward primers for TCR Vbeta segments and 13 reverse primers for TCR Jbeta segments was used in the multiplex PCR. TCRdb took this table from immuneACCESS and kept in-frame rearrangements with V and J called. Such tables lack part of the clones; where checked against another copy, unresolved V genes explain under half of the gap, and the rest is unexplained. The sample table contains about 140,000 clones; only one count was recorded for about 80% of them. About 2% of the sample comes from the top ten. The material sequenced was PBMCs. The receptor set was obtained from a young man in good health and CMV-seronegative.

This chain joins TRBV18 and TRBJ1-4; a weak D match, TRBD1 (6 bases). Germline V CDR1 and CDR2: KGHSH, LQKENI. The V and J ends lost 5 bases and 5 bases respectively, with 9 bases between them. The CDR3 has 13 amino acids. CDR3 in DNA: TGTGCCAGCTCAAGGACAGAAAATGAAAAACTGTTTTTT. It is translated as CASSRTENEKLFF.

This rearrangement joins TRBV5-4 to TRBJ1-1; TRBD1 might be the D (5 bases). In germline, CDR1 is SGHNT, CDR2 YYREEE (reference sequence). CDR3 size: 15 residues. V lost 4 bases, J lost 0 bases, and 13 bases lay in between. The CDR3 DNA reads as TGTGCCAGCAGCAAAGGACACTACATGAACACTGAAGCTTTCTTT. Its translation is CASSKGHYMNTEAFF. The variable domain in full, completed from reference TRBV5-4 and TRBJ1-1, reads ETGVTQSPTHLIKTRGQQVTLRCSSQSGHNTVSWYQQALGQGPQFIFQYYREEENGRGNFPPRFSGLQFPNYSSELNVNALELDDSALYLCASSKGHYMNTEAFFGQGTRLTVV.

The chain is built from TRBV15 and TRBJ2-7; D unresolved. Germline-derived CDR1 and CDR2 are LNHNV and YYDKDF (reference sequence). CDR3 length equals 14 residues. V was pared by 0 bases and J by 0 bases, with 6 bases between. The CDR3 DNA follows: TGTGCCACCAGCAGAGATGGGCGCTCCTACGAGCAGTACTTC. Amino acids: CATSRDGRSYEQYF.

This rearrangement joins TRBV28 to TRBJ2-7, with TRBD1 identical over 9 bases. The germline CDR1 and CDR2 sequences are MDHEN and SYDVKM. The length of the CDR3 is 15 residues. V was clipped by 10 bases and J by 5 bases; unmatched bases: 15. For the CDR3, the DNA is TGTGCCACCCAACCGCCGGGACAGGGTTTCCACGAGCAGTACTTC. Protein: CATQPPGQGFHEQYF.

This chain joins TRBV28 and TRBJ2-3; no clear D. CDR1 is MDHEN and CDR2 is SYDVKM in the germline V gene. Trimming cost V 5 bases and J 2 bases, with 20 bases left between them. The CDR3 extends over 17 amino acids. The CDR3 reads CASSPEKLYSPTDTQYF. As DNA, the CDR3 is TGTGCCAGCAGTCCCGAGAAACTATACTCCCCCACAGATACGCAGTATTTT.

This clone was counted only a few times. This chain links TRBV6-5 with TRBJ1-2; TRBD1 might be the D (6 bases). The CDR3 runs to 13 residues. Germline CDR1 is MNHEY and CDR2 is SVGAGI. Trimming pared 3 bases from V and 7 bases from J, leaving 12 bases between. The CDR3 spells CASSYAQGSGYTF. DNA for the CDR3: TGTGCCAGCAGTTATGCACAGGGAAGTGGCTACACCTTC.

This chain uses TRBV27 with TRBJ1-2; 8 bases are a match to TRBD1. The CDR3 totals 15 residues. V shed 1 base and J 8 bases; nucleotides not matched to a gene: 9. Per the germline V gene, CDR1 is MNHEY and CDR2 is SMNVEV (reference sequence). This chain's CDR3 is CASSLYPRQGYGYTF. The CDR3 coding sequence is TGTGCCAGCAGTTTATACCCCAGACAGGGGTACGGCTACACCTTC.

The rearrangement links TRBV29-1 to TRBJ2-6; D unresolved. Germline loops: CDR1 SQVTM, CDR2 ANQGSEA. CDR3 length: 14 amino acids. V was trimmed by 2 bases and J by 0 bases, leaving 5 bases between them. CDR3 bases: TGCAGCGTTGAATTGAGCTCTGGGGCCAACGTCCTGACTTTC. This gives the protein CSVELSSGANVLTF.

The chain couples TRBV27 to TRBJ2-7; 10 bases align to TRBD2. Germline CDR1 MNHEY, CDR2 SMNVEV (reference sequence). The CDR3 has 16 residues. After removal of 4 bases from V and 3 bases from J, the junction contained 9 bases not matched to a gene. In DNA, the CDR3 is TGTGCCAGCAGTTCCGCTAGCGGGAGAAACCACTACGAGCAGTACTTC. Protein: CASSSASGRNHYEQYF.

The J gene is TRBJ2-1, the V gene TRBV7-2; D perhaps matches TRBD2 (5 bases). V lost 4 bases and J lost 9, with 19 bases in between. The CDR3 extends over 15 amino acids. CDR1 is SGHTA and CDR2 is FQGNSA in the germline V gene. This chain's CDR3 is CASSSGLLIYGEQFF. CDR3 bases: TGTGCCAGCAGCTCCGGACTCCTGATATATGGTGAGCAGTTCTTC.

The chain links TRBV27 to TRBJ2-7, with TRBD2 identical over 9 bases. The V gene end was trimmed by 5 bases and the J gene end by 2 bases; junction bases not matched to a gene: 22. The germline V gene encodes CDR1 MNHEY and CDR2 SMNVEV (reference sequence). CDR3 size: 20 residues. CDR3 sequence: CASSLVGGTSGWMSTYEQYF. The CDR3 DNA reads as TGTGCCAGCAGTCTAGTAGGGGGAACTAGCGGGTGGATGTCTACCTACGAGCAGTACTTC.

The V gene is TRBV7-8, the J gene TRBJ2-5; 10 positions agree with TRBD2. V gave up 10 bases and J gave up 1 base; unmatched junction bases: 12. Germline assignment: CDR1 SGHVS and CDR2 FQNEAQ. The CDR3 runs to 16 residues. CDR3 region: CATLRVAGGPQETQYF. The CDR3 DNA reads TGTGCCACTTTAAGGGTAGCGGGAGGTCCCCAAGAGACCCAGTACTTC.

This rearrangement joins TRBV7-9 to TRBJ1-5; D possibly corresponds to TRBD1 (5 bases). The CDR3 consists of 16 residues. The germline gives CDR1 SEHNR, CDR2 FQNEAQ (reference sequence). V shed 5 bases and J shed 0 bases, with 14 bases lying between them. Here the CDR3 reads CASSLGGGISNQPQHF. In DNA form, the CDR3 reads TGTGCCAGCAGCCTTGGGGGGGGGATTAGCAATCAGCCCCAGCATTTT.

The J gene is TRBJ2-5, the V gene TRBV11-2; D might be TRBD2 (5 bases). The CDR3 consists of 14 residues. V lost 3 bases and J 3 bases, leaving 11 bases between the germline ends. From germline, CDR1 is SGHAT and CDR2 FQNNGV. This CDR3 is CASSFGGLKETQYF. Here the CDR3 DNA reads TGTGCCAGCAGCTTTGGAGGCCTAAAAGAGACCCAGTACTTC.

DNA for the CDR3: TGTGCCAGTAGTGTCCGGGACAGGGGGCCGTTCTCTGAAGCTTTCTTT. This gives the protein CASSVRDRGPFSEAFF. This sequence joins TRBV19 and TRBJ1-1; 12 positions match TRBD1. The CDR3 extends over 16 amino acids. V dropped 5 bases and J dropped 6; count of bases not matched to a gene: 10. The germline V gene encodes CDR1 LNHDA and CDR2 SQIVND (reference sequence).

The CDR3, as DNA: TGTGCCAGTAGGACAGGGGTCTTTGGCTACACCTTC. Translation: CASRTGVFGYTF. The rearrangement uses TRBV19 and TRBJ1-2, with 8 bases identical to TRBD1. This CDR3 has 12 amino acids. Trimming at V came to 6 bases and at J to 7 bases, leaving 4 bases not matched to a gene. Germline loops: CDR1 LNHDA, CDR2 SQIVND (reference sequence). The whole variable domain, filled in from reference TRBV19 and TRBJ1-2, reads DGGITQSPKYLFRKEGQNVTLSCEQNLNHDAMYWYRQDPGQGLRLIYYSQIVNDFQKGDIAEGYSVSREKKESFPLTVTSAQKNPTAFYLCASRTGVFGYTFGSGTRLTVV.

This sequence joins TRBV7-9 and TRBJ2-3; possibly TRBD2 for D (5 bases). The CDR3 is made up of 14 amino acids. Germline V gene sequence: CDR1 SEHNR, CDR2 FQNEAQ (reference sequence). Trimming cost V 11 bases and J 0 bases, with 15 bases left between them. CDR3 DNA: TGTGCCCCCACGAGGGCTTCTAGCACAGATACGCAGTATTTT. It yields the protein CAPTRASSTDTQYF.

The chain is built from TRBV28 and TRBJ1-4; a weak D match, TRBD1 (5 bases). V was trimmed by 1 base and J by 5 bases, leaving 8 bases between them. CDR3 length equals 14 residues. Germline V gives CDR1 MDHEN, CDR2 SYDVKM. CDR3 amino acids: CASSLSGMNEKLFF. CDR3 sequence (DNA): TGTGCCAGCAGTTTATCAGGGATGAATGAAAAACTGTTTTTT.

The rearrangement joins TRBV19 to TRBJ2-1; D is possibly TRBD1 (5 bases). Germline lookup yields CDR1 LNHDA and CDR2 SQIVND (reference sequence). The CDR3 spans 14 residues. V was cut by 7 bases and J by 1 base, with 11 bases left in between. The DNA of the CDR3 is TGTGCCAGTAAGGGGCCGGGTTCCTACAATGAGCAGTTCTTC. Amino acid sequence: CASKGPGSYNEQFF.

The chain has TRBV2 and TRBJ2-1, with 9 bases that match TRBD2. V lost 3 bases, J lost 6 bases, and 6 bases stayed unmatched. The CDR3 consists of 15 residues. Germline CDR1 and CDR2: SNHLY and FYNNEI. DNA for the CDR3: TGTGCCAGCAGTGACGGCGGGAGGGCCCTCAATGAGCAGTTCTTC. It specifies CASSDGGRALNEQFF.

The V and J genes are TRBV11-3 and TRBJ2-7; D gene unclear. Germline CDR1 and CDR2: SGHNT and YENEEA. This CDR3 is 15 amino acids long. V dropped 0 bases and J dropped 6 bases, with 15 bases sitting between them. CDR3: CASSLDSRITREQYF. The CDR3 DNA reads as TGTGCCAGCAGCTTAGATTCCCGTATTACTCGCGAGCAGTACTTC.

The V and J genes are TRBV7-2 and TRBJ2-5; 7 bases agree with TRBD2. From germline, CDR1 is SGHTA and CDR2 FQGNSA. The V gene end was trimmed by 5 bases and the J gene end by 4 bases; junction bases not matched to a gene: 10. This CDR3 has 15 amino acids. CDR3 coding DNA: TGTGCCAGCAGCCTCAACGGGGGGACCCGAGAGACCCAGTACTTC. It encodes CASSLNGGTRETQYF. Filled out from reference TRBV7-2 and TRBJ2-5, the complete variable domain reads GAGVSQSPSNKVTEKGKDVELRCDPISGHTALYWYRQSLGQGLEFLIYFQGNSAPDKSGLPSDRFSAERTGGSVSTLTIQRTQQEDSAVYLCASSLNGGTRETQYFGPGTRLLVL.

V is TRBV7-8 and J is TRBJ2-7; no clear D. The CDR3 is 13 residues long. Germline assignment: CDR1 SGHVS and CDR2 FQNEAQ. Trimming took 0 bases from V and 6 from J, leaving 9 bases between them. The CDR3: CASSLAGVGEQYF. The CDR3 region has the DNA TGTGCCAGCAGCTTAGCAGGAGTAGGCGAGCAGTACTTC.

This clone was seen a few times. The CDR3 DNA sequence: TGCGCCAGCAGCCAAGGGTCCGCCAGGGGTTATCAGCCCCAGCATTTT. This sequence encodes CASSQGSARGYQPQHF. The chain links TRBV4-1 to TRBJ1-5; tentatively, D is TRBD1 (6 bases). Trimming took 1 base from V and 5 from J, leaving 15 bases between them. CDR3 length: 16 amino acids. From germline, CDR1 is MGHRA and CDR2 YSYEKL.